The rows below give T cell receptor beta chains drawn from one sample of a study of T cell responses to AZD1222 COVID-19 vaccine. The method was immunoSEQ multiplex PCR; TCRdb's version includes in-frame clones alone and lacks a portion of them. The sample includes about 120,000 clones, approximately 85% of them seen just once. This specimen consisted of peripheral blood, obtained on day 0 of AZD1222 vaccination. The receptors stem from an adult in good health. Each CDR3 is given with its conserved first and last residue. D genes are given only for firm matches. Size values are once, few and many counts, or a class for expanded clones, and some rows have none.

TGTGCCAGCAGTTGGTGGGGGGACACCGGGGAGCTGTTTTTT	CASSWWGDTGELFF	TRBV27	NA	NA	TRBJ2-2
TGTGCCAGCCACGGGGGCAGGGTTAGATCTGGGGCCAACGTCCTGACTTTC	CASHGGRVRSGANVLTF	TRBV10-3	NA	NA	TRBJ2-6
TGTGCCAGCAGCTTAGGAGTCGGGGACCCCTACGAGCAGTACTTC	CASSLGVGDPYEQYF	TRBV7-2	NA	NA	TRBJ2-7
TGTGCCAGCAGCCAAGGGCGTTTAGGGGGGCCCCAGCATTTT	CASSQGRLGGPQHF	TRBV3-1/TRBV3-2	NA	NA	TRBJ1-5
TGTGCCAGCAGTCAGGGGGCGTTGACTAATGAAAAACTGTTTTTT	CASSQGALTNEKLFF	TRBV28	TRBD1	NA	TRBJ1-4
TGTGCCAGCAGTGCGACTAGCGGGGCCTACGAGCAGTACTTC	CASSATSGAYEQYF	TRBV2	TRBD2	NA	TRBJ2-7
TGTGCCAGCAGTTTTCGGGGGCAAGACGGCTACACCTTC	CASSFRGQDGYTF	TRBV27	NA	NA	TRBJ1-2
TGTGCCAGCAGTTACCCCCCGGGGGTCCAATACAATGAGCAGTTCTTC	CASSYPPGVQYNEQFF	TRBV6-5	NA	NA	TRBJ2-1
TGTGCCAGCAGCTTGTTGGGGTATGCTAACTATGGCTACACCTTC	CASSLLGYANYGYTF	TRBV5-6	NA	NA	TRBJ1-2
TGTGCCAGCAGTACACAGGGCTTCTCTGGAAACACCATATATTTT	CASSTQGFSGNTIYF	TRBV6-1	NA	once	TRBJ1-3
TGTGCCAGCACCCCGGCCCTGGCGGGGGATTATAAGCAGTACTTC	CASTPALAGDYKQYF	TRBV28	TRBD2	NA	TRBJ2-7
TGTGCCAGCAGTTTAAGAGGAGCAGCCCACTACGAGCAGTACTTC	CASSLRGAAHYEQYF	TRBV28	NA	NA	TRBJ2-7